This paragraph reports one T cell receptor beta chain. In the authors' methods: For nucleated cells, counts were estimated from reference gene primer amplification. Produced via immunoSEQ multiplex PCR; TCRdb's table is partial and in-frame only. V and J calls and clone size follow that table, whereas D and trimming were derived from the DNA. The sample includes over 100,000 clones, 65% to 85% of them seen just once. This record comes from a study of blood T cell repertoires in COVID-19. Whole-study context: Both acute and convalescent COVID-19 samples were obtained from the United States, Italy and Spain. T cells, B-cell-depleted T cells, or PBMCs provided the cDNA or gDNA that served as material.

Germline V lookup: CDR1 MDHEN, CDR2 SYDVKM. Trimming took 5 bases from V and 3 from J; bases not matched to a gene: 14. The CDR3 runs to 19 residues. The source material was peripheral blood. This chain uses TRBV28 with TRBJ2-2; 11 positions agree with TRBD2. The receptor was isolated from a woman in her 70s with acute or convalescent COVID-19. As DNA, the CDR3 is TGTGCCAGCAGTGCACTCCTAGCGGGAGGCCTAACGTACACCGGGGAGCTGTTTTTT. Protein sequence: CASSALLAGGLTYTGELFF.